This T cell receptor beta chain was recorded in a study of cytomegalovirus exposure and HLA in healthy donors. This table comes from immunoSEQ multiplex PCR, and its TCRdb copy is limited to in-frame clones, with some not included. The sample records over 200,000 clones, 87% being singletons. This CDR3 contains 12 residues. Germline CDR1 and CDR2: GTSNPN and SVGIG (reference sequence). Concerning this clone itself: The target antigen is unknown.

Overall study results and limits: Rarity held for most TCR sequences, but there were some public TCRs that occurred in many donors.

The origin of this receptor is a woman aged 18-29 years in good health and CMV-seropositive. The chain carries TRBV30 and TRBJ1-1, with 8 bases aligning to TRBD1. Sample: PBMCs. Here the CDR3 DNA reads TGTGCGACAGGGGTCATGAACACTGAAGCTTTCTTT. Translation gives CATGVMNTEAFF.